Shown below are 17 T cell receptor beta chains from a single sample sequenced in a study of blood T cells in healthy people across ages. The use of a sample-barcoded 5' primer and a J-beta primer mix characterized a second PCR of about 7 to 12 cycles. MiXCR, run by TCRdb on the 5' RACE reads, gives a single entry per CDR3 protein. This table has around 1,900,000 distinct CDR3 sequences, about two fifths appearing once. The sequencing input was blood. The receptors derive from a human donor in good health.

In this sample, this clonotype turned up a few times. An end of the junction does not agree with germline; a read error may underlie this. The gene calls are TRBV7-2 and TRBJ1-4; 9 bases fit TRBD1. The length of the CDR3 is 13 residues. Germline V gene lookup returns CDR1 SGHTA and CDR2 FQGNSA. CDR3 sequence (DNA): TGCGCCAGCAGCTTGACAGGGGGGGAAAAACTGTTTTTT. It is translated as CASSLTGGEKLFF. Based on the CDR3 plus reference TRBV7-2 and TRBJ1-4, the full variable domain is GAGVSQSPSNKVTEKGKDVELRCDPISGHTALYWYRQSLGQGLEFLIYFQGNSAPDKSGLPSDRFSAERTGGSVSTLTIQRTQQEDSAVYLCASSLTGGEKLFFGSGTQLSVL.

J is TRBJ2-3 and V is TRBV4-2, with D possibly being TRBD2 (5 bases). V lost 0 bases and J 4 bases, leaving 11 bases between the germline ends. This CDR3 is 15 amino acids long. CDR1 LGHNA and CDR2 YNFKEQ come from the germline V gene. The CDR3, as DNA: TGTGCCAGCAGCCAAGATAGCGACGGAGCAGATACGCAGTATTTT. Its translation is CASSQDSDGADTQYF.

This clonotype was seen a few times. The genes are TRBV6-5 and TRBJ1-5; D not resolved. V shed 8 bases and J shed 0 bases, with 17 bases lying between them. This CDR3 is built from 16 residues. The V gene's germline CDR1 is MNHEY and CDR2 SVGAGI. The CDR3 region is CASAPGRSYSNQPQHF. The CDR3 region has the DNA TGTGCCAGCGCCCCGGGAAGGTCCTATAGCAATCAGCCCCAGCATTTT.

V and J are TRBV20-1 and TRBJ1-2; 7 bases align to TRBD1. This CDR3 is built from 12 residues. Germline loops: CDR1 DFQATT, CDR2 SNEGSKA (reference sequence). For the CDR3, the DNA is TGCAGCATTACCGGGACAGCCTATGGCTACACCTTC. Protein sequence: CSITGTAYGYTF.

The chain is built from TRBV2 and TRBJ2-1, with 7 bases matching TRBD1. The CDR3 consists of 12 residues. Germline V gene lookup returns CDR1 SNHLY and CDR2 FYNNEI. J was trimmed by 10 bases and V by 9 bases; bases with no gene match: 9. The DNA of the CDR3 is TGTGCCAGTGGGGACAGATTATACGAGCAGTTCTTC. This translates into CASGDRLYEQFF.

The chain recombines TRBV6-1 with TRBJ1-5; D is possibly TRBD1 (6 bases). CDR1 MNHNS and CDR2 SASEGT come from the germline V gene. The CDR3 is made up of 13 amino acids. Trimming stripped 6 bases from V and 7 bases from J, with 13 bases between. The CDR3 protein is CASSRGEEQPQHF. CDR3 nucleotide sequence: TGTGCCAGCAGCAGGGGTGAGGAGCAGCCCCAGCATTTT.

This chain connects TRBV4-1 to TRBJ1-2; 8 positions match TRBD1. The CDR3 covers 15 residues. Per germline, CDR1 MGHRA and CDR2 YSYEKL. The J segment lost 4 bases and the V segment lost 1 base, leaving 5 bases of the junction unmatched. As DNA, the CDR3 is TGCGCCAGCAGCCAAGTTGAGGGACAGGCCTATGGCTACACCTTC. It encodes CASSQVEGQAYGYTF.

As concerns this clonotype: At one end the junction does not follow the germline gene, possibly because of a read error. J is TRBJ2-4 and V is TRBV29-1; 11 bases agree with TRBD1. This CDR3 region has 14 residues. Germline V lookup: CDR1 SQVTM, CDR2 ANQGSEA. This CDR3 reads CSVEGGTGGNIQYF. The DNA of the CDR3 is TGCAGCGTCGAAGGGGGGACAGGGGGGAACATTCAGTACTTC. Full variable domain (outside the CDR3, taken from reference TRBV29-1 and TRBJ2-4): SAVISQKPSRDICQRGTSLTIQCQVDSQVTMMFWYRQQPGQSLTLIATANQGSEATYESGFVIDKFPISRPNLTFSTLTVSNMSPEDSSIYLCSVEGGTGGNIQYFGAGTRLSVL.

The table lists this clonotype with a few counts. CDR3 nucleotides: TGTGCCAGCAGGAGGGGAGTAAACTATGGCTACACCTTC. Encoded protein: CASRRGVNYGYTF. The V and J genes are TRBV27 and TRBJ1-2; tentatively, D is TRBD1 (5 bases). The CDR3 is made up of 13 amino acids. Germline CDR1 is MNHEY and CDR2 is SMNVEV (reference sequence). The V and J ends lost 6 bases and 2 bases respectively, with 10 bases between them.

This clonotype was observed many times. In nucleotides, the CDR3 is TGTGCCAGCAGCTTATACCCAGGTCCCCCCGACGAGCAGTACTTC. Amino acid sequence: CASSLYPGPPDEQYF. V is TRBV7-9 and J is TRBJ2-7, with D unresolved. This CDR3 region has 15 residues. Trimming shortened V by 2 bases and J by 5 bases, and 16 bases separated the two germline ends. In germline, CDR1 is SEHNR, CDR2 FQNEAQ (reference sequence).

This chain joins TRBV11-1 and TRBJ2-3; TRBD2 matches at 8 bases. CDR1 and CDR2 from the germline V gene are SGHAT and FQDESV (reference sequence). The CDR3 totals 17 residues. V shed 5 bases, J shed 6 bases, and the junction held 16 bases outside the gene matches. CDR3 in amino acids: CASSPPRGEGNTDTQYF. CDR3 sequence (DNA): TGTGCCAGCAGCCCCCCGCGGGGGGAGGGGAACACGGATACGCAGTATTTT.

This clonotype has only a few counts. The chain carries TRBV9 and TRBJ2-5; weak D call: TRBD2 (5 bases). The CDR3 covers 15 residues. Trimming removed 0 bases at V and 5 bases at J, with 14 bases between. The germline CDR1 and CDR2 sequences are SGDLS and YYNGEE. The CDR3 DNA reads as TGTGCCAGCAGCGTAGGATTCCCCCGAGGGGAGACCCAGTACTTC. This encodes CASSVGFPRGETQYF.

This chain links TRBV28 with TRBJ2-7; 7 bases map to TRBD1. CDR3 length: 14 residues. Germline V CDR1 and CDR2: MDHEN, SYDVKM. V was pared by 6 bases and J by 6 bases, with 11 bases of the junction left unmatched. The CDR3 spells CASSPRDRTCEQYF. In DNA form, the CDR3 reads TGTGCCAGCAGCCCCAGGGACAGAACCTGCGAGCAGTACTTC. The full variable domain, its missing parts supplied by reference TRBV28 and TRBJ2-7, is DVKVTQSSRYLVKRTGEKVFLECVQDMDHENMFWYRQDPGLGLRLIYFSYDVKMKEKGDIPEGYSVSREKKERFSLILESASTNQTSMYLCASSPRDRTCEQYFGPGTRLTVT.

The sample holds a few counts of this clonotype. The chain recombines TRBV9 with TRBJ2-5; TRBD2 matches at 12 bases. The V segment lost 3 bases and the J segment 5 bases; nucleotides outside the gene matches: 2. This CDR3 contains 14 residues. Per germline, CDR1 SGDLS and CDR2 YYNGEE. CDR3 DNA: TGTGCCAGCAGCGCGGGACTAGCGGGTGAGACCCAGTACTTC. This codes for CASSAGLAGETQYF. Together with reference TRBV9 and TRBJ2-5, the CDR3 gives the full variable domain: DSGVTQTPKHLITATGQRVTLRCSPRSGDLSVYWYQQSLDQGLQFLIQYYNGEERAKGNILERFSAQQFPDLHSELNLSSLELGDSALYFCASSAGLAGETQYFGPGTRLLVL.

This chain uses TRBV6-6 with TRBJ1-5; tentative D call: TRBD1 (6 bases). The CDR3 is 16 amino acids. Per germline, CDR1 MNHNY and CDR2 SVGAGI (reference sequence). The V and J ends lost 0 bases and 1 base respectively, with 10 bases between them. In DNA, the CDR3 is TGTGCCAGCAGTTACTCGATAGGGGGAAGCAATCAGCCCCAGCATTTT. Encoded protein: CASSYSIGGSNQPQHF.

As for this clonotype: An end of the junction differs from the germline gene, which may be a read error. This chain joins TRBV4-1 and TRBJ2-5, with 8 nucleotides matching TRBD2. Germline V CDR1 and CDR2: MGHRA, YSYEKL. The CDR3 consists of 11 residues. The CDR3 sequence is CATGREETRYF. The CDR3 region has the DNA TGCGCCACCGGGAGGGAAGAGACCCGGTACTTC.

This chain connects TRBV5-5 to TRBJ1-5, with 8 bases aligning to TRBD1. Per the germline V gene, CDR1 is SGHKS and CDR2 is YYEKEE (reference sequence). This CDR3 has 19 amino acids. V shed 4 bases and J 1 base; nucleotides not matched to a gene: 16. CDR3 region: CASSRGPGQGDYSNQPQHF. CDR3 nucleotide sequence: TGTGCCAGCAGCAGAGGTCCAGGACAGGGCGATTACAGCAATCAGCCCCAGCATTTT.